Shown below are 12 T cell receptor beta chains from a single sample sequenced in a study of blood T cell repertoires in COVID-19. Generated by immunoSEQ multiplex PCR, the TCRdb table keeps only in-frame clones and is missing some. The table includes some 130,000 clones, about 88% detected once. Specimen: peripheral blood. These receptor sequences come from a woman older than 75 with acute or convalescent COVID-19.

The chain joins TRBV9 to TRBJ2-3; D is possibly TRBD1 (6 bases). Deletions cut 4 bases from V and 0 bases from J, with 9 bases between. CDR3 length: 14 residues. Germline-derived CDR1 and CDR2 are SGDLS and YYNGEE. For the CDR3, the DNA is TGTGCCAGCAGCTCCGGGACAAGCACAGATACGCAGTATTTT. It specifies CASSSGTSTDTQYF.

This clone appeared once. The chain is built from TRBV19 and TRBJ1-1; TRBD1 is a possible D gene (5 bases). This CDR3 is 14 amino acids long. CDR1 and CDR2 from the germline V gene are LNHDA and SQIVND (reference sequence). Trimming stripped 6 bases from V and 0 bases from J, with 11 bases between. The CDR3 coding sequence is TGTGCCAGTAGGAGGGACTTCATGAACACTGAAGCTTTCTTT. Translating it yields CASRRDFMNTEAFF. The variable domain in full, completed from reference TRBV19 and TRBJ1-1, reads DGGITQSPKYLFRKEGQNVTLSCEQNLNHDAMYWYRQDPGQGLRLIYYSQIVNDFQKGDIAEGYSVSREKKESFPLTVTSAQKNPTAFYLCASRRDFMNTEAFFGQGTRLTVV.

The table lists this clone with a count of one. The rearrangement links TRBV4-1 to TRBJ2-1, with 7 positions matching TRBD2. This CDR3 spans 16 amino acids. The V gene's germline CDR1 is MGHRA and CDR2 YSYEKL. After removal of 0 bases from V and 2 bases from J, the junction contained 4 bases not matched to a gene. The DNA of the CDR3 is TGCGCCAGCAGCCAAGAACGACTAGCAACCTACAATGAGCAGTTCTTC. Its protein product is CASSQERLATYNEQFF.

This clone has only one observation. The J gene is TRBJ1-1, the V gene TRBV7-2; D unclear. Per the germline V gene, CDR1 is SGHTA and CDR2 is FQGNSA. Trimming took 1 base from V and 1 from J, leaving 7 bases between them. The CDR3 has 14 amino acids. The CDR3 nucleotides are TGTGCCAGCAGCTTAGACCAGGCGAACACTGAAGCTTTCTTT. Residues: CASSLDQANTEAFF.

V and J are TRBV7-2 and TRBJ1-1, with unresolved D. In germline, CDR1 is SGHTA, CDR2 FQGNSA. V was pared by 0 bases and J by 1 base, with 6 bases between. The CDR3 has 14 residues. CDR3 sequence: CASSLAAGNTEAFF. CDR3 DNA sequence: TGTGCCAGCAGCTTAGCCGCAGGGAACACTGAAGCTTTCTTT.

The rearrangement links TRBV3-1 (or the pseudogene TRBV3-2) to TRBJ1-2; the match to TRBD1 covers 7 bases. CDR3 length: 16 residues. Germline V gives CDR1 LGHDT, CDR2 YNNKEL (reference sequence). J gave up 5 bases and V 3 bases, and 12 bases lay outside the gene matches. The CDR3 loop is CASSQHRTGEGYGYTF. The DNA for the CDR3 is TGTGCCAGCAGCCAGCACCGAACAGGGGAAGGATATGGCTACACCTTC.

V gene TRBV25-1 combines with J gene TRBJ2-2, with D unclear. Per the germline V gene, CDR1 is MGHDK and CDR2 is SYGVNS. V shed 0 bases and J shed 1 base, with 6 bases lying between them. This CDR3 comprises 15 residues. Here the CDR3 reads CASSEYRMNTGELFF. CDR3 sequence (DNA): TGTGCCAGCAGTGAATACAGGATGAACACCGGGGAGCTGTTTTTT. The full variable domain, in which reference TRBV25-1 and TRBJ2-2 provide the parts outside the CDR3, is EADIYQTPRYLVIGTGKKITLECSQTMGHDKMYWYQQDPGMELHLIHYSYGVNSTEKGDLSSESTVSRIRTEHFPLTLESARPSHTSQYLCASSEYRMNTGELFFGEGSRLTVL.

This chain connects TRBV30 to TRBJ1-2; D gene unclear. Germline CDR1 and CDR2: GTSNPN and SVGIG (reference sequence). Trimming took off 1 base at V and 4 bases at J, with 7 bases between the two ends. This CDR3 spans 12 amino acids. The DNA for the CDR3 is TGTGCCTGGAGTGGAAACAGCTATGGCTACACCTTC. It encodes CAWSGNSYGYTF.

The rearrangement links TRBV10-3 to TRBJ1-1; tentatively, D is TRBD1 (6 bases). The CDR3 has 13 amino acids. Germline assignment: CDR1 ENHRY and CDR2 SYGVKD. The V end lost 8 bases, the J end lost 0 bases, and 10 bases lay between the germline ends. Written as DNA, the CDR3 is TGTGCCATCGAAGGACAGCTGAACACTGAAGCTTTCTTT. The encoded protein is CAIEGQLNTEAFF.

The chain links TRBV6-2 or TRBV6-3 to TRBJ1-2; 9 nucleotides line up with TRBD1. The CDR3 loop spans 15 amino acids. Germline V lookup: CDR1 MNHEY, CDR2 SVGEGT. V gave up 2 bases and J gave up 5 bases; unmatched junction bases: 6. CDR3 protein: CASSYGPGQGYGYTF. The DNA of the CDR3 is TGTGCCAGCAGTTACGGCCCCGGACAGGGGTATGGCTACACCTTC.

V and J are TRBV6-2 or TRBV6-3 and TRBJ1-6; D is uncertain. Germline V CDR1 and CDR2: MNHEY, SVGEGT. Between the trimmed V and J ends, which lost 2 bases and 14 bases, there was a span of 19 bases. The CDR3 loop spans 15 amino acids. The CDR3 coding sequence is TGTGCCAGCAGTTACGGAGTCCTCGCAACCGGATCCCTCCACTTT. Translated, it gives CASSYGVLATGSLHF.

The chain combines TRBV9 with TRBJ1-3; D is unresolved. Germline CDR1 reads SGDLS; CDR2 reads YYNGEE. Deletions cut 0 bases from V and 7 bases from J, with 11 bases between. The CDR3 has 14 amino acids. The CDR3 is CASSVDPEANTIYF. The CDR3 DNA sequence: TGTGCCAGCAGCGTAGATCCCGAGGCGAACACCATATATTTT.